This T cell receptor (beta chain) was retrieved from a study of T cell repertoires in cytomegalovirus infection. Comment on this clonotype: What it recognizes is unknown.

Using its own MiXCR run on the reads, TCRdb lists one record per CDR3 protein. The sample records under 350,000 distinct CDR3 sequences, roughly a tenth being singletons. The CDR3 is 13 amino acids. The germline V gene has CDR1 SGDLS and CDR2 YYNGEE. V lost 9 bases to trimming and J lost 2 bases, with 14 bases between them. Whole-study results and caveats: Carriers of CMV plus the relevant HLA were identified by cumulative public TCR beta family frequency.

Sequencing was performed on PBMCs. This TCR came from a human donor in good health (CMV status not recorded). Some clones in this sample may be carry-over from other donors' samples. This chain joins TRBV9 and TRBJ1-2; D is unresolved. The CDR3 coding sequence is TGTGCCACAGAACCGGGATCCAACTATGGCTACACCTTC. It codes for CATEPGSNYGYTF. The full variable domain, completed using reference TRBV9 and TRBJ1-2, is DSGVTQTPKHLITATGQRVTLRCSPRSGDLSVYWYQQSLDQGLQFLIQYYNGEERAKGNILERFSAQQFPDLHSELNLSSLELGDSALYFCATEPGSNYGYTFGSGTRLTVV.